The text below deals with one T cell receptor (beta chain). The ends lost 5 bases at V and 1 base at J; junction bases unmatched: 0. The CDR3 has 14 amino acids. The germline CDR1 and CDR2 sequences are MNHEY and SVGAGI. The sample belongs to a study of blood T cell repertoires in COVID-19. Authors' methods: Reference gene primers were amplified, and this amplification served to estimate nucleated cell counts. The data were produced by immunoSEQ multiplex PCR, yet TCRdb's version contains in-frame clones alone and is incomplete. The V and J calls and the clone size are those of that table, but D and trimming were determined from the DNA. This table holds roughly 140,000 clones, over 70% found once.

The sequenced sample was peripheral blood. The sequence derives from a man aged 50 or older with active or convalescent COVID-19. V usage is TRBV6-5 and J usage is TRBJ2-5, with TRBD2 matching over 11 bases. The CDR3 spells CASSTSGGQETQYF. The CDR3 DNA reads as TGTGCCAGCAGTACTAGCGGGGGCCAAGAGACCCAGTACTTC.